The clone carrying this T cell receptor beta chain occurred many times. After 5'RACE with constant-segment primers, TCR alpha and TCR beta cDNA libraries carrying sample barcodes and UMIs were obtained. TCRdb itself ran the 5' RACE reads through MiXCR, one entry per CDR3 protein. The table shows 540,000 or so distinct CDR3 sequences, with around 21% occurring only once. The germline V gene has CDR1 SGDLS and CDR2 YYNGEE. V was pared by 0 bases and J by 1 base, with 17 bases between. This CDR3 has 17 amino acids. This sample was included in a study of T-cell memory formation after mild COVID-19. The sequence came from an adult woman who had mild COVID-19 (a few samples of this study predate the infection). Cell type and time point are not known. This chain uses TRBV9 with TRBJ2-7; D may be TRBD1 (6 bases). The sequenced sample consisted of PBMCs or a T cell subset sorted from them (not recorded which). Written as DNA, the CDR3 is TGTGCCAGCAGCGTAGGTGCAGGGGACAAATCTTCCTACGAGCAGTACTTC. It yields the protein CASSVGAGDKSSYEQYF.